This TCR beta chain originates from a study of cytomegalovirus exposure and HLA in healthy donors. Study outcomes and limitations: Productive status was seen about 90% or about 30% of the time for most TCR beta V segments in an earlier analysis.

This CDR3 comprises 14 residues. V shed 2 bases and J shed 2 bases, with 7 bases lying between them. Germline V CDR1 and CDR2: SEHNR, FQNEAQ (reference sequence). A multiplex PCR was run with 60 Vbeta primers and 13 Jbeta primers. Assay used: immunoSEQ multiplex PCR; TCRdb lists only in-frame clones, some missing. There are over 100,000 clones in the sample; approximately 10% occur only once, and approximately 7.5% lies in the top ten. This clone showed up just a few times. What it binds is unknown. This clonotype was obtained from a woman between 35 and 50 years old in good health and CMV-seropositive. The sample comprised PBMCs. V is TRBV7-9 and J is TRBJ1-3; weak D call: TRBD1 (5 bases). The CDR3 region is CASSLTTAGNTIYF. In DNA, the CDR3 is TGTGCCAGCAGCTTAACGACAGCTGGAAACACCATATATTTT.